This T cell receptor beta chain was recovered during a study of OX40 agonist ivuxolimab in advanced cancers. Clones were sequenced by immunoSEQ multiplex PCR, and TCRdb holds only the in-frame ones, with some missing. This table has 50,000 to 70,000 clones, 84% appearing once. General study findings and limits: Among the nonresponders, some also had low normalized T-cell clonal expansion.

The V end lost 6 bases, the J end lost 2 bases, and 8 bases lay between the germline ends. Germline V CDR1 and CDR2: MNHNY, SVGAGI (reference sequence). This CDR3 contains 13 residues. Details on this clone: Its antigen remains unknown.

The TCR sequence derives from an adult with an advanced solid tumor such as melanoma, head and neck, liver or kidney cancer. This chain connects TRBV6-6 to TRBJ1-5; D is unresolved. Specimen: CD4+ or CD8+ T cells sorted from blood, collected in a trial of the OX40 agonist ivuxolimab. Here the CDR3 DNA reads TGTGCCAGCAGCCTGGACGGCAATCAGCCCCAGCATTTT. Encoded protein: CASSLDGNQPQHF.